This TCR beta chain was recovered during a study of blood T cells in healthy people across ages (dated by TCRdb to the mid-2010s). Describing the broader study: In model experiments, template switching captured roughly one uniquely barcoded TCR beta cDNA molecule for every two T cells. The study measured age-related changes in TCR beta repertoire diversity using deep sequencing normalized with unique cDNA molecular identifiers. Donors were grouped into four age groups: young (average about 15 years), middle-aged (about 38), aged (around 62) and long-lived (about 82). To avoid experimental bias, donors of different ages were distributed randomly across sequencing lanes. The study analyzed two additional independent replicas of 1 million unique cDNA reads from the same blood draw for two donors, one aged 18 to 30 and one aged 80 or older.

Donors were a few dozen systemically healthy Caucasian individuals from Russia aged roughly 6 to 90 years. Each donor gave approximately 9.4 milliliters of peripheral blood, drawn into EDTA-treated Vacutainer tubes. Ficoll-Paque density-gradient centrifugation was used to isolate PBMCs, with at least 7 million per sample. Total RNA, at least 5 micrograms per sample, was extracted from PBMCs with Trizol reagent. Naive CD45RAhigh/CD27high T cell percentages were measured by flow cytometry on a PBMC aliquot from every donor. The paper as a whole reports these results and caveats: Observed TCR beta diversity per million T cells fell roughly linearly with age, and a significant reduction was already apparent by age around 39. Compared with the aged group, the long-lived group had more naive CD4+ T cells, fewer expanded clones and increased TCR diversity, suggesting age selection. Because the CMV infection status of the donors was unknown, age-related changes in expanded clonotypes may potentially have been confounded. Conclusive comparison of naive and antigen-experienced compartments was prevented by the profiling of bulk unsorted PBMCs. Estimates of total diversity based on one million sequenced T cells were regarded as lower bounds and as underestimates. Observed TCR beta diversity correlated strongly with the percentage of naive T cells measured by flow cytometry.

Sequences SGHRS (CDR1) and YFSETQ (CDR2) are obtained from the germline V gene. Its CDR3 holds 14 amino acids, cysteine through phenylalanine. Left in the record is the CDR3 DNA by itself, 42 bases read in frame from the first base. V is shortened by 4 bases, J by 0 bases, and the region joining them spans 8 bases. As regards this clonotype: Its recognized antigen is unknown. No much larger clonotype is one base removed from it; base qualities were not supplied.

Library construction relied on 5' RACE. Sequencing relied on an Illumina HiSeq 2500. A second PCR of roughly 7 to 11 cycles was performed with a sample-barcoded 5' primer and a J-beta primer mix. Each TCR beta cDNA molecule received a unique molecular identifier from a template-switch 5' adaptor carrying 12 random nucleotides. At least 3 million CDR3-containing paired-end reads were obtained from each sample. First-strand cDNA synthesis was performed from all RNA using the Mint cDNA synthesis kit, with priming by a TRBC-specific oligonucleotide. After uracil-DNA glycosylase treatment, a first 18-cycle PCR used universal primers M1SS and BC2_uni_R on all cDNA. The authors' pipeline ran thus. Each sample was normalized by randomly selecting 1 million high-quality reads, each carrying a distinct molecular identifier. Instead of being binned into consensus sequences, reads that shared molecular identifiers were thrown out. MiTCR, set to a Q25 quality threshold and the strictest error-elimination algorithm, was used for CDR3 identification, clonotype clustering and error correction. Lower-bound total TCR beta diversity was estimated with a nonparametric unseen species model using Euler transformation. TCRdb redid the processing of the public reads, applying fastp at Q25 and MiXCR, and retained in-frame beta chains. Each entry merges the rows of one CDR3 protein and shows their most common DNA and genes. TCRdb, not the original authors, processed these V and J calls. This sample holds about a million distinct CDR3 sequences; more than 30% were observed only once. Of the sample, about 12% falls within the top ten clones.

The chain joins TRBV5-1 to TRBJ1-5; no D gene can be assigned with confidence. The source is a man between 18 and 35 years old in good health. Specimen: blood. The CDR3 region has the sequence CASSINYSNQPQHF. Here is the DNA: TGCGCCAGCAGCATTAACTATAGCAATCAGCCCCAGCATTTT.